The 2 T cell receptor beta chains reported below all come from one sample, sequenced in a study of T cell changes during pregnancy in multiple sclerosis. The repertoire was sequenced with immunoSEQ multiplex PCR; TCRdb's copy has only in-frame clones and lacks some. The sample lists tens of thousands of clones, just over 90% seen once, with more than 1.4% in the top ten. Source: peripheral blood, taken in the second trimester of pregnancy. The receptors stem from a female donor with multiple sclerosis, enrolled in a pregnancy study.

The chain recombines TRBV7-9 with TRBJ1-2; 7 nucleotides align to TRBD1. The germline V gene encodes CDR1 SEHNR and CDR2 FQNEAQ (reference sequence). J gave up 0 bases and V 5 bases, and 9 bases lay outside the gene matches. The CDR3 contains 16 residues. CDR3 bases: TGTGCCAGCAGCCGTGCTGGAGGGACAGCTAACTATGGCTACACCTTC. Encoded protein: CASSRAGGTANYGYTF. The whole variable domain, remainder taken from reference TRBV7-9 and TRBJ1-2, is DTGVSQNPRHKITKRGQNVTFRCDPISEHNRLYWYRQTLGQGPEFLTYFQNEAQLEKSRLLSDRFSAERPKGSFSTLEIQRTEQGDSAMYLCASSRAGGTANYGYTFGSGTRLTVV.

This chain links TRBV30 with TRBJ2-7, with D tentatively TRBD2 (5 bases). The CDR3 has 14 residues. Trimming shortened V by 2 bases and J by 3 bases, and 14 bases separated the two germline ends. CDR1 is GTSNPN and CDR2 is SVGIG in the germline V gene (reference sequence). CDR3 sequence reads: CAWSFRTGFYEQYF. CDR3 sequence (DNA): TGTGCCTGGAGTTTTCGGACTGGCTTCTACGAGCAGTACTTC. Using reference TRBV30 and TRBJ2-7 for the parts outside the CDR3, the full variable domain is SQTIHQWPATLVQPVGSPLSLECTVEGTSNPNLYWYRQAAGRGLQLLFYSVGIGQISSEVPQNLSASRPQDRQFILSSKKLLLSDSGFYLCAWSFRTGFYEQYFGPGTRLTVT.